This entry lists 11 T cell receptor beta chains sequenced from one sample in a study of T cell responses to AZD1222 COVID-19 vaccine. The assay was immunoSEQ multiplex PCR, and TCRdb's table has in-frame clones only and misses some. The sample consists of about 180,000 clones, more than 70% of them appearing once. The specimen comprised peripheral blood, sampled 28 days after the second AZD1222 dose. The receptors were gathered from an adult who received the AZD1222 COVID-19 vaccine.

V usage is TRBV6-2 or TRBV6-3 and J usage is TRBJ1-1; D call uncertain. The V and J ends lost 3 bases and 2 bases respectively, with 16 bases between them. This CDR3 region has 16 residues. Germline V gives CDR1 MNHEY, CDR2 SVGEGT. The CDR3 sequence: CASSYSPRRINTEAFF. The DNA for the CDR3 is TGTGCCAGCAGTTATTCCCCTCGCAGGATTAACACTGAAGCTTTCTTT.

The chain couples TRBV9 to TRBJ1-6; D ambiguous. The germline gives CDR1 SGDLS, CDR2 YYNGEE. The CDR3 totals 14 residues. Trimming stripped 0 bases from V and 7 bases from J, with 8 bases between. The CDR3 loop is CASSVETMNSPLHF. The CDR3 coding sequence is TGTGCCAGCAGCGTAGAAACCATGAATTCACCCCTCCACTTT.

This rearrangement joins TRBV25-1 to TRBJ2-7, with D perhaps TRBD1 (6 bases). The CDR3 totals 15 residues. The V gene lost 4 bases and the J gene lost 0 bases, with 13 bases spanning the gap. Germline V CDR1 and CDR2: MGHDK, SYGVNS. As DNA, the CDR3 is TGTGCCAGCAGTGCAGAAACAGGGCTCTCCTACGAGCAGTACTTC. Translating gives CASSAETGLSYEQYF.

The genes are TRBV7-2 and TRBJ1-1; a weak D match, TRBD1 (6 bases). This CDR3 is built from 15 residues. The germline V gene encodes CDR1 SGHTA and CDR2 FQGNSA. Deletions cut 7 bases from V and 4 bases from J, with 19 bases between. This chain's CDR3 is CASTQGGGFITEAFF. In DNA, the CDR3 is TGTGCCAGCACCCAAGGGGGGGGCTTTATCACTGAAGCTTTCTTT.

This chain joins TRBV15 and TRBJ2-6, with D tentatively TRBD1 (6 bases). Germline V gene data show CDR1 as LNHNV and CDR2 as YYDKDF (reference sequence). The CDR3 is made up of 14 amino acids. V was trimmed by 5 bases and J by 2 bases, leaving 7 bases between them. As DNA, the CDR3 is TGTGCCACCAGCCACAGGGCTGGGGCCAACGTCCTGACTTTC. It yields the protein CATSHRAGANVLTF.

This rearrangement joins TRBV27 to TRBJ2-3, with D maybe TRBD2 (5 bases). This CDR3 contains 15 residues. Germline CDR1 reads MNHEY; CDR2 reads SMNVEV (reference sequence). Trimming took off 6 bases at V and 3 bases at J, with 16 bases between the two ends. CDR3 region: CASRRGFSGTDTQYF. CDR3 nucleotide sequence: TGTGCCAGCAGACGGGGATTTAGTGGGACAGATACGCAGTATTTT.

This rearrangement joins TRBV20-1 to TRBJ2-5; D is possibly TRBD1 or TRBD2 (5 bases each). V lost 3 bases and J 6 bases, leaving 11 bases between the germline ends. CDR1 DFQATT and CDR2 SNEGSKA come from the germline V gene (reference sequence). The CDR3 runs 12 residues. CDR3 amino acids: CSASMGVKTQYF. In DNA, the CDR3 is TGCAGTGCTAGTATGGGGGTGAAGACCCAGTACTTC.

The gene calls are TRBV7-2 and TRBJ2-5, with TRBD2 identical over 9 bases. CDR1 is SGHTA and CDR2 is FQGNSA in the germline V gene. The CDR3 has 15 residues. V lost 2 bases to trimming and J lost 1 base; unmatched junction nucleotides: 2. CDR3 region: CASSLLAGPQETQYF. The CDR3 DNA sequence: TGTGCCAGCAGCTTACTAGCGGGACCCCAAGAGACCCAGTACTTC.

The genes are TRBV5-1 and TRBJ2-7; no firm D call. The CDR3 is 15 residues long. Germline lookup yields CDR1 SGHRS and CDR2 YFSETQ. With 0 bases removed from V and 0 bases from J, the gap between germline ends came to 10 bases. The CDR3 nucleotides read TGCGCCAGCAGCTTGGGGTCAGGTAACTCCTACGAGCAGTACTTC. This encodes CASSLGSGNSYEQYF.

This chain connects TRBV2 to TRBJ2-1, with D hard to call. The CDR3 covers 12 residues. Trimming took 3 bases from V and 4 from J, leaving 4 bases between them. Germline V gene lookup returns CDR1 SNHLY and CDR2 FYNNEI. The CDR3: CASSDQYNEQFF. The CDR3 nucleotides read TGTGCCAGCAGTGATCAGTACAATGAGCAGTTCTTC.

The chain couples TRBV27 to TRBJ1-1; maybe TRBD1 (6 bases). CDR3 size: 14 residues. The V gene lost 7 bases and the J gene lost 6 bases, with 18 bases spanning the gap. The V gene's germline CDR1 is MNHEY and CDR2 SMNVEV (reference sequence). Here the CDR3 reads CASKGGPASAEAFF. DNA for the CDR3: TGTGCCAGCAAGGGGGGGCCAGCCTCGGCTGAAGCTTTCTTT.